The clone carrying this TCR beta chain was observed a single time. The sample comes from a study of blood T cell repertoires in COVID-19. V was cut by 2 bases and J by 7 bases, with 12 bases left in between. CDR3 length equals 13 residues. In germline, CDR1 is SGHDT, CDR2 YYEEEE. The method was immunoSEQ multiplex PCR; TCRdb's version includes in-frame clones alone and lacks a portion of them. The table has 55,000 to 60,000 clones, more than 75% seen once; the top ten hold more than 4.5%. V and J are TRBV5-6 and TRBJ1-2; D possibly corresponds to TRBD1 (5 bases). The origin of this receptor is a man aged 35 to 55 with active COVID-19. Sequencing was carried out using peripheral blood. CDR3 nucleotides: TGTGCCAGCAGCTTAGTAGGGGCAGGTGGCTACACCTTC. Its translation: CASSLVGAGGYTF.